The 7 T cell receptor beta chains below come from one sample, sequenced in a study of T cell changes during pregnancy in multiple sclerosis. Sequencing was performed with immunoSEQ multiplex PCR; in TCRdb, only in-frame clones are kept and a portion is missing. The repertoire holds some 50,000 clones, with roughly 90% as singletons. Sequences were derived from peripheral blood, sampled in the first trimester of pregnancy. These receptors came from a female donor in good health, enrolled as a control in a pregnancy study.

The chain has TRBV30 and TRBJ2-7; unclear D gene. CDR3 length: 13 amino acids. Germline CDR1 GTSNPN, CDR2 SVGIG (reference sequence). V lost 5 bases to trimming and J lost 0 bases, with 11 bases between them. The CDR3 DNA reads TGTGCCTGGGGCTCGCTTTACTCCTACGAGCAGTACTTC. It codes for CAWGSLYSYEQYF.

This chain connects TRBV18 to TRBJ2-7, with 10 bases identical to TRBD1. V gave up 6 bases and J gave up 2 bases; unmatched junction bases: 7. The CDR3 contains 15 residues. Germline-derived CDR1 and CDR2 are KGHSH and LQKENI. CDR3 nucleotide sequence: TGTGCCAGCTCTCCGGGGACAGGGGCGACCTACGAGCAGTACTTC. Translation: CASSPGTGATYEQYF.

The rearrangement uses TRBV30 and TRBJ1-1, with a weak D call TRBD1 (5 bases). The CDR3 runs to 13 residues. Germline-derived CDR1 and CDR2 are GTSNPN and SVGIG (reference sequence). Trimming cost V 3 bases and J 4 bases, with 12 bases left between them. The CDR3 region has the DNA TGTGCCTGGAGGTTAGGGGACTTCACTGAAGCTTTCTTT. Residues: CAWRLGDFTEAFF.

The chain has TRBV10-1 and TRBJ2-7; possible D gene TRBD1, 5 bases. The CDR3 totals 19 residues. V shed 8 bases and J shed 7 bases, with 36 bases lying between them. CDR1 WNHNN and CDR2 SYGVQD come from the germline V gene (reference sequence). The CDR3 DNA sequence: TGCGCCAGCCCCCCAGGAGTGGGGCAAATCACCCCCGTTCCCTGGGAGCAGTACTTC. Amino acid sequence: CASPPGVGQITPVPWEQYF.

The rearrangement links TRBV5-1 to TRBJ2-7, with unresolved D. The V end lost 1 base, the J end lost 2 bases, and 13 bases lay between the germline ends. CDR1 SGHRS and CDR2 YFSETQ come from the germline V gene. This CDR3 has 15 residues. The CDR3 DNA sequence: TGCGCCAGCAGCTTGTTCCAGCCTAGTGCCTACGAGCAGTACTTC. Its translation is CASSLFQPSAYEQYF.

This clone was counted a few times. The chain has TRBV6-5 and TRBJ2-3; 7 bases are a match to TRBD2. J gave up 2 bases and V 5 bases, and 7 bases lay outside the gene matches. Per germline, CDR1 MNHEY and CDR2 SVGAGI. CDR3 length: 15 amino acids. CDR3 nucleotides: TGTGCCAGCAGTCCGTGGGACTACCCCACAGATACGCAGTATTTT. Protein: CASSPWDYPTDTQYF.

The chain carries TRBV18 and TRBJ1-5, with 9 bases that match TRBD1. V shed 3 bases and J 1 base; nucleotides not matched to a gene: 7. The CDR3 spans 17 residues. In germline, CDR1 is KGHSH, CDR2 LQKENI. Written as DNA, the CDR3 is TGTGCCAGCTCACCTCTAGCCGGACAGGGGAGCAATCAGCCCCAGCATTTT. It translates to CASSPLAGQGSNQPQHF.